This T cell receptor beta chain was sequenced for a study of cytomegalovirus exposure and HLA in healthy donors. Study-level findings and limits: Immune exposure information comprised only CMV serostatus. Several of the most significant clusters appeared, in a later analysis, to be linked to common viral pathogens. Generally TCR sequences proved uncommon, though certain public TCRs appeared in numerous donors.

Primers included in the PCR were 60 Vbeta and 13 Jbeta primers. TCRdb's table, derived via immunoSEQ multiplex PCR, lists solely in-frame clones and lacks some. The sample consists of some 190,000 clones, 70% to 80% of them appearing once. V dropped 6 bases and J dropped 4; count of bases not matched to a gene: 10. The CDR3 loop spans 14 amino acids. Germline V CDR1 and CDR2: SQVTM, ANQGSEA. Comment on this clone: The antigen is not known.

The chain carries TRBV29-1 and TRBJ1-2, with 8 bases fitting TRBD1. The source of this sequence is a woman aged 45-65 years in good health and CMV-seronegative. Sample: PBMCs. As DNA, the CDR3 is TGCAGCGTGATACAGGGGGGAAGAACCTATGGCTACACCTTC. Its translation: CSVIQGGRTYGYTF.